This passage covers 25 T cell receptor beta chains from one sample sequenced in a study of tumor-infiltrating lymphocytes in primary liver carcinoma. Co-extracting RNA and DNA was done with roughly 17-32 mg of unsorted bulk tissue as input. The researchers produced TCR beta cDNA from approximately 0.45 ug total RNA with a constant-region primer. Each TCR beta library was derived from three nested multiplex PCR rounds that employed slightly modified ARM-PCR. The first two PCR rounds, roughly 11 cycles each, used TRBV1-TRBV30 forward primers and a C-beta reverse primer. In TCRdb, the multiplex PCR reads were re-called with MiXCR into one record per CDR3 protein. The sample includes 65,000 to 80,000 distinct CDR3 sequences, 55% to 75% of them seen just once. The sequenced sample consisted of liver tumor tissue from sampling region 4. Noted subset: tumor region T4, right-lateral pole. The origin of the receptors is a man aged 35 to 55 with primary liver carcinoma and hepatitis B virus infection.

With respect to this clonotype: The junction differs from germline at one of its ends, possibly a read error. This rearrangement joins TRBV6-1 to TRBJ2-5; D is possibly TRBD1 or TRBD2 (5 bases each). This CDR3 comprises 13 residues. Per germline, CDR1 MNHNS and CDR2 SASEGT. The CDR3 DNA is TGTGCCAGCAGAACAGAATATCAAGGGACCCAATACTTC. This encodes CASRTEYQGTQYF.

Concerning this clonotype itself: The junction departs from the called germline gene at one end, perhaps through a read error. This sequence joins TRBV5-6 and TRBJ2-1; tentative D call: TRBD2 (7 bases). The CDR3 is 14 amino acids. Per germline, CDR1 SGHDT and CDR2 YYEEEE. CDR3: CASSLTGGRDERFF. CDR3 in DNA: TGTGCCAGCAGCTTGACGGGGGGCCGTGATGAGCGGTTCTTC.

Comments on this clonotype: One base away lies a much larger clone, so this may be a sequencing read error. The V and J genes are TRBV30 and TRBJ2-1; D gene ambiguous. Germline CDR1 is GTSNPN and CDR2 is SVGIG (reference sequence). This CDR3 has 11 residues. V shed 3 bases and J shed 8 bases, with 8 bases lying between them. The CDR3 DNA sequence: TGTGCCTGGAGCACTGTCGATGAGCAGTTCTTC. This codes for CAWSTVDEQFF.

A remark on this clonotype: Germline and junction disagree at one end, which may indicate a read error. The CDR3 nucleotides are TGTGCCAACACCTTAGTTGGGGGACCAGATGCGCAGTATTTT. As protein: CANTLVGGPDAQYF. This chain links TRBV11-2 with TRBJ2-3; D is tentatively TRBD1 or TRBD2 (5 bases each). The germline CDR1 and CDR2 sequences are SGHAT and FQNNGV. The CDR3 runs to 14 residues.

The rearrangement uses TRBV7-9 and TRBJ2-3; perhaps TRBD1 as D (6 bases). Trimming removed 11 bases from V and 2 bases from J, with 23 bases in between. Germline V gene data show CDR1 as SEHNR and CDR2 as FQNEAQ (reference sequence). The CDR3 has 16 amino acids. In DNA, the CDR3 is TGTGCCTGTACTAACTTGGACAGAGACGACACAGATACGCAGTATTTT. This translates into CACTNLDRDDTDTQYF.

The chain combines TRBV29-1 with TRBJ1-5, with TRBD1 as a possible D gene (5 bases). The CDR3 runs to 15 residues. Trimming removed 6 bases at V and 3 bases at J, with 18 bases between. Germline V gene data show CDR1 as SQVTM and CDR2 as ANQGSEA. The CDR3 region is CSVATGGDDNQPQHF. The DNA for the CDR3 is TGCAGCGTAGCGACCGGGGGTGATGACAATCAGCCCCAGCATTTT.

At least ten counts were recorded for this clonotype. V gene TRBV24-1 combines with J gene TRBJ2-1; 8 bases fit TRBD1. This CDR3 region has 16 residues. Germline-derived CDR1 and CDR2 are KGHDR and SFDVKD. Unmatched junction bases numbered 9, after V lost 1 base and J lost 8 bases. The CDR3 loop is CATSDFQRTGSDEQFF. The CDR3 coding sequence is TGTGCCACCAGTGATTTTCAACGGACAGGGAGCGATGAGCAGTTCTTC.

As DNA, the CDR3 is TGTGCCAGCAGCCGGCTCCCCGCTGAACCGGGACTCCCTTTGGGTACACAGTATTTT. This codes for CASSRLPAEPGLPLGTQYF. This chain connects TRBV5-5 to TRBJ2-3; a possible D gene is TRBD2 (6 bases). Trimming cost V 4 bases and J 12 bases, with 36 bases left between them. This CDR3 is built from 19 residues. The germline CDR1 and CDR2 sequences are SGHKS and YYEKEE (reference sequence).

Regarding this clonotype: This sequence may be a read error, since a much larger clone differs from it by one base. V usage is TRBV6-2 or TRBV6-3 and J usage is TRBJ2-1, with D perhaps assigned TRBD1 or TRBD2 (5 bases each). The length of the CDR3 is 14 residues. Trimming removed 0 bases from V and 15 bases from J, with 18 bases in between. CDR1 is MNHEY, CDR2 SVGEGT, per germline. The chain's CDR3 is CASSYSRGPGGRFF. The CDR3 region has the DNA TGTGCCAGCAGTTACTCGAGGGGTCCAGGTGGACGGTTCTTC.

About this clonotype: The DNA is omitted, as the CDR3 cannot be located on it reliably, and the CDR3 follows TCRdb's listing. The chain employs TRBV4-2 and TRBJ2-3; TRBD2 is taken as the D call from the table, unchecked against the DNA. Germline CDR1 is LGHNA and CDR2 is YNFKEQ. The length of the CDR3 is 17 amino acids, counting both ends. The CDR3 sequence: CDSNPGLVGGGTDTLYF.

In the case of this clonotype: At one end, the junction sequence differs from germline, possibly due to a read error. The chain employs TRBV28 and TRBJ2-7, with 7 nucleotides matching TRBD2. Germline values: CDR1 MDHEN, CDR2 SYDVKM. The CDR3 has 16 residues. The CDR3 bases are TGTGCCAGTAGTCTGTGGGGGGGGTCCCCTCACTACGAGCAGTGCTTC. Translated, it gives CASSLWGGSPHYEQCF.

This clonotype was detected only a few times. The rearrangement joins TRBV25-1 to TRBJ2-1; the D call may be TRBD1 or TRBD2 (5 bases each). The CDR3 is 15 residues long. Trimming stripped 1 base from V and 3 bases from J, with 10 bases between. The germline CDR1 and CDR2 sequences are MGHDK and SYGVNS. The CDR3 nucleotides read TGTGCCAGCAGTGAATGGCGTGGGGGCTACAATGAGCAGTTCTTC. Its protein product is CASSEWRGGYNEQFF. Looking up the rest from reference TRBV25-1 and TRBJ2-1 gives the full variable domain: EADIYQTPRYLVIGTGKKITLECSQTMGHDKMYWYQQDPGMELHLIHYSYGVNSTEKGDLSSESTVSRIRTEHFPLTLESARPSHTSQYLCASSEWRGGYNEQFFGPGTRLTVL.

This clonotype was counted many times. The rearrangement uses TRBV5-4 and TRBJ2-5; 9 bases line up with TRBD2. With 4 bases clipped from V and 1 base from J, the junction kept 8 bases outside the gene matches. This CDR3 has 16 amino acids. In germline, CDR1 is SGHNT, CDR2 YYREEE (reference sequence). CDR3 sequence reads: CASSPARLAAQETQYF. The CDR3 DNA is TGTGCCAGCAGCCCGGCCCGACTAGCGGCCCAAGAGACCCAGTACTTC.

The chain links TRBV5-3 to TRBJ2-1, with 9 bases identical to TRBD1. TRBV5-3 is marked as an open reading frame, function uncertain. The V and J ends lost 2 bases and 16 bases, in that order; junction bases with no gene match: 16. The CDR3 sequence is 15 residues long. The CDR3 loop reads CARSFRDRAYNEYFF. CDR3 DNA sequence: TGTGCCAGAAGCTTCCGGGACAGGGCCTACAATGAGTATTTCTTC.

Comments on this clonotype: The junction departs from the called germline gene at one end, perhaps through a read error. This chain links TRBV6-1 with TRBJ2-3, with D hard to call. Germline V gives CDR1 MNHNS, CDR2 SASEGT. The CDR3 contains 13 residues. The CDR3 spells CASSDQGTDTQYF. The CDR3 nucleotides are TGTGCCAGTAGTGATCAGGGCACAGATACGCAGTATTTT.

Comments on this clonotype: Mismatch with germline at one junction end may stem from a read error. This chain links TRBV2 with TRBJ2-6, with D unclear. The CDR3 is 15 amino acids. Per the germline V gene, CDR1 is SNHLY and CDR2 is FYNNEI. CDR3 sequence (DNA): TGCGCCAGCAGTGACATTTCTTCTGAGGCCAACGTCCTGACTTTC. Translation: CASSDISSEANVLTF.

This clonotype was picked up a small number of times. The CDR3 does not close with the conserved phenylalanine or tryptophan, likely indicating a read error. V is TRBV11-2 and J is TRBJ2-7, with 14 positions matching TRBD2. This CDR3 is 13 amino acids long. Germline CDR1 reads SGHAT; CDR2 reads FQNNGV. The J segment lost 9 bases and the V segment lost 3 bases, leaving 1 base of the junction unmatched. CDR3 protein: CASSFGLAGGQYY. The CDR3 coding sequence is TGTGCCAGCAGCTTCGGACTAGCGGGAGGGCAGTACTAC.

On this clonotype itself: This may stem from a read error, because a much larger clone lies one nucleotide away. The rearrangement links TRBV7-9 to TRBJ2-7, with D possibly being TRBD1 (6 bases). The CDR3 is made up of 14 amino acids. Per germline, CDR1 SEHNR and CDR2 FQNEAQ (reference sequence). This chain's CDR3 is CVSSLGGKDYEQYF. The CDR3 DNA sequence: TGTGTCAGCAGCTTAGGGGGAAAAGACTACGAGCAGTACTTC.

Of note for this clonotype: An end of the junction does not agree with germline; a read error may underlie this. The chain joins TRBV4-1 to TRBJ2-1; a possible D gene is TRBD2 (5 bases). The CDR3 covers 13 residues. Germline CDR1 is MGHRA and CDR2 is YSYEKL. In DNA form, the CDR3 reads TGCGCCATCAGCCAAGTGGGCGGAAGGGAGCAGTCCTTC. Its protein is CAISQVGGREQSF.

This clonotype came up many times. The chain is built from TRBV6-6 and TRBJ1-5; 7 bases line up with TRBD1. Germline V gene lookup returns CDR1 MNHNY and CDR2 SVGAGI (reference sequence). J lost 0 bases, V lost 6 bases, and 11 bases had no gene match. There are 17 residues in the CDR3. This CDR3 reads CASSGQAPFYSNQPQHF. CDR3 coding DNA: TGTGCCAGCAGCGGACAGGCTCCCTTCTATAGCAATCAGCCCCAGCATTTT.

This clonotype showed up just once. A read error is likely, as this CDR3 ends without the conserved phenylalanine or tryptophan. Here the CDR3 reads CASILAPYEQYI. The CDR3 DNA is TGTGCCAGCATCCTAGCCCCCTACGAGCAGTACATC. The chain joins TRBV11-1 to TRBJ2-7; tentatively, D is TRBD2 (5 bases). V lost 7 bases to trimming and J lost 2 bases, with 9 bases between them. In germline, CDR1 is SGHAT, CDR2 FQDESV (reference sequence). The CDR3 totals 12 residues.

A note on this clonotype: The junction and the germline gene differ at one end; a read error may be behind it. The rearrangement uses TRBV6-2 or TRBV6-3 and TRBJ1-2; unclear D gene. The CDR3 length is 13 residues. The germline CDR1 and CDR2 sequences are MNHEY and SVGEGT. As DNA, the CDR3 is TGTGCCAGCAATTACGACGGTAACTATGGCTACGCCTTC. Its protein is CASNYDGNYGYAF.

In its sample, this clonotype was seen once. Since the CDR3 does not end with the conserved phenylalanine or tryptophan, this likely comes from a read error. The chain links TRBV13 to TRBJ2-2, with D possibly being TRBD2 (6 bases). Germline assignment: CDR1 PRHDT and CDR2 FYEKMQ (reference sequence). The CDR3 spans 14 residues. The CDR3 region has the DNA TGTGCCGGCAGCTCCCAGGGACTGCTGCGAAGGCTGTTTTCT. Translated: CAGSSQGLLRRLFS.

On this clonotype itself: This may stem from a read error, because a much larger clone lies one nucleotide away. V is TRBV5-1 and J is TRBJ1-4; the match to TRBD1 covers 10 bases. The CDR3 contains 14 residues. CDR1 and CDR2 (germline): SGHRS, YFSETQ. Here the CDR3 DNA reads TGCGCCGGCAGCCCCGGGACAGGGGACGAAAAACTGTTTTTT. Its translation is CAGSPGTGDEKLFF.

As to this clonotype: It may be a read error: a sequence one base away is much more abundant. V and J are TRBV28 and TRBJ2-5, with TRBD1 matching over 9 bases. This CDR3 spans 16 amino acids. Germline values: CDR1 MDHEN, CDR2 SYDVKM. CDR3 sequence: CASSLSTGGYQGTQYF. The DNA of the CDR3 is TGTGCCAGCAGTTTAAGTACAGGGGGCTACCAAGGGACCCAGTACTTC.